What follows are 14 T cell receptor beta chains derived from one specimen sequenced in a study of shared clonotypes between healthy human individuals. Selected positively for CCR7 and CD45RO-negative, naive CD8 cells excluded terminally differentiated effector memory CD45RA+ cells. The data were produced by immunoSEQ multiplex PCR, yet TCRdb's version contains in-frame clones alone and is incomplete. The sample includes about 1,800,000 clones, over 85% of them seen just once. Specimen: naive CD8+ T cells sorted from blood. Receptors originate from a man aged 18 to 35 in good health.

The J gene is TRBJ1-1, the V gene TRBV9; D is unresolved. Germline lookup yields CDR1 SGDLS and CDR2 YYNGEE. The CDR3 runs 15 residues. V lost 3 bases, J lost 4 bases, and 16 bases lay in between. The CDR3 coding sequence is TGTGCCAGCAGCGGCCGTGCGGGGATCGGCACTGAAGCTTTCTTT. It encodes CASSGRAGIGTEAFF.

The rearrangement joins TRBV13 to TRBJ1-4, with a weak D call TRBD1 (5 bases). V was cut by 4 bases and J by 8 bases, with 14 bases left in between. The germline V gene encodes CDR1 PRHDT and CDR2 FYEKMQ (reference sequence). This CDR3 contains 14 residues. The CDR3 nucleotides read TGTGCCAGCAGCTGGAGGGGCGCGGGGGAAAAACTGTTTTTT. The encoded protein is CASSWRGAGEKLFF.

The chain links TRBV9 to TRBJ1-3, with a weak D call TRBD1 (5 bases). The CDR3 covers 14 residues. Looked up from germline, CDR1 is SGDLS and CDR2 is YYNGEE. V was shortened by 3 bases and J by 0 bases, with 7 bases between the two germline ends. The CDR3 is CASSGGGSGNTIYF. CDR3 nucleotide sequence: TGTGCCAGCAGCGGGGGCGGCTCTGGAAACACCATATATTTT.

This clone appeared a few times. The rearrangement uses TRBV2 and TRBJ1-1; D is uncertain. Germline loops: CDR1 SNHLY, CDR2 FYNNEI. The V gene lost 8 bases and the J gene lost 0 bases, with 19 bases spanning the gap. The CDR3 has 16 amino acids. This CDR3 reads CASCLEEPGMNTEAFF. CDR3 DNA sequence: TGTGCCAGCTGCTTGGAGGAACCGGGGATGAACACTGAAGCTTTCTTT.

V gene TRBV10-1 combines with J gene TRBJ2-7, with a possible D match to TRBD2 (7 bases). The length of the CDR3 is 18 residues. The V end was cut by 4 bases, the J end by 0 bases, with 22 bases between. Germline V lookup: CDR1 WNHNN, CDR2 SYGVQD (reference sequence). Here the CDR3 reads CASSGGPSGAPFSYEQYF. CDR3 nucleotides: TGCGCCAGCAGTGGGGGGCCTAGCGGAGCCCCCTTCTCCTACGAGCAGTACTTC.

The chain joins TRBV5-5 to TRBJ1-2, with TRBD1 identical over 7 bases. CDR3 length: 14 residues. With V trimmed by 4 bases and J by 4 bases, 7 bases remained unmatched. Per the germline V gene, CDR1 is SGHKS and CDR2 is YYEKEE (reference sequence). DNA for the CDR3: TGTGCCAGCAGCAACGGACAGGACCTCTATGGCTACACCTTC. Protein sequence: CASSNGQDLYGYTF.

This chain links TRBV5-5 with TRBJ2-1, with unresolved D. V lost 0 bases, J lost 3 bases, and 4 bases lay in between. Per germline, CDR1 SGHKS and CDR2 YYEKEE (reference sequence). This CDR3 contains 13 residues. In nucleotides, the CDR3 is TGTGCCAGCAGCTTGGGTATCTACAATGAGCAGTTCTTC. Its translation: CASSLGIYNEQFF.

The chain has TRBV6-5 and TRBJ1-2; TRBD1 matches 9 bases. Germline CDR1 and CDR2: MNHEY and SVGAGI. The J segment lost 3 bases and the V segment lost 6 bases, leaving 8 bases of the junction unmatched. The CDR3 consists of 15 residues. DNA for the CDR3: TGTGCCAGCAGCAGCGACAGGGGGGCCCACTATGGCTACACCTTC. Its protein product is CASSSDRGAHYGYTF.

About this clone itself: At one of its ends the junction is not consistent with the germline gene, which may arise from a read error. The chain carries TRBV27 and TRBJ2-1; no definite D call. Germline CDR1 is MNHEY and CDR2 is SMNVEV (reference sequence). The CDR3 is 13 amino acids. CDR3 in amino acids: CASSPRPYDEQFF. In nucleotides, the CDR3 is TGTGCCAGCAGTCCCCGCCCCTACGATGAGCAGTTCTTC.

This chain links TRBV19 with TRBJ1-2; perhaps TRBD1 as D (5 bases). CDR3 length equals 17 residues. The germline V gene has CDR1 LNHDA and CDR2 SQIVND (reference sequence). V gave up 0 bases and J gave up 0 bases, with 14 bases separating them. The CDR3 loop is CASSIDRFGGTNYGYTF. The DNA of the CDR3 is TGTGCCAGTAGTATAGATCGCTTTGGGGGGACTAACTATGGCTACACCTTC.

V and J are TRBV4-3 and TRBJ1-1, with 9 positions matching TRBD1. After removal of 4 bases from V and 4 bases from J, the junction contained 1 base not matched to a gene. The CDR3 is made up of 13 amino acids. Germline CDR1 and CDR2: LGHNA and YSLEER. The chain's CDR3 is CASSRDRATEAFF. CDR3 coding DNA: TGCGCCAGCAGCCGGGACAGGGCCACTGAAGCTTTCTTT.

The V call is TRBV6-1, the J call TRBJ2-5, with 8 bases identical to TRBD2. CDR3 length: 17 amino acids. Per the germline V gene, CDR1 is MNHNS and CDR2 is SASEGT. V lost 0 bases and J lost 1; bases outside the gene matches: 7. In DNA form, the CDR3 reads TGTGCCAGCAGTGAAGCGCTTCGGGGGGGCCTCCAAGAGACCCAGTACTTC. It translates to CASSEALRGGLQETQYF.

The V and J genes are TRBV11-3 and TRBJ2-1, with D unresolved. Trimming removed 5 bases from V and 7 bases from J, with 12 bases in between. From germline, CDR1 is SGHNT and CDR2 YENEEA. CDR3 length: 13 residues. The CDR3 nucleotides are TGTGCCAGCAGCCCCCGGTTATCAAATGAGCAGTTCTTC. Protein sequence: CASSPRLSNEQFF. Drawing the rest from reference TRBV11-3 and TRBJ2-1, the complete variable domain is EAGVVQSPRYKIIEKKQPVAFWCNPISGHNTLYWYLQNLGQGPELLIRYENEEAVDDSQLPKDRFSAERLKGVDSTLKIQPAELGDSAVYLCASSPRLSNEQFFGPGTRLTVL.

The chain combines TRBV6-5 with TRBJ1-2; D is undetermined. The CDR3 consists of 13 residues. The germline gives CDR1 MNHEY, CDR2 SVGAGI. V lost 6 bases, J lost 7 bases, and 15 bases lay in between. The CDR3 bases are TGTGCCAGCAGCCCCGTTGGGGTAGGTGGCTACACCTTC. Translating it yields CASSPVGVGGYTF.